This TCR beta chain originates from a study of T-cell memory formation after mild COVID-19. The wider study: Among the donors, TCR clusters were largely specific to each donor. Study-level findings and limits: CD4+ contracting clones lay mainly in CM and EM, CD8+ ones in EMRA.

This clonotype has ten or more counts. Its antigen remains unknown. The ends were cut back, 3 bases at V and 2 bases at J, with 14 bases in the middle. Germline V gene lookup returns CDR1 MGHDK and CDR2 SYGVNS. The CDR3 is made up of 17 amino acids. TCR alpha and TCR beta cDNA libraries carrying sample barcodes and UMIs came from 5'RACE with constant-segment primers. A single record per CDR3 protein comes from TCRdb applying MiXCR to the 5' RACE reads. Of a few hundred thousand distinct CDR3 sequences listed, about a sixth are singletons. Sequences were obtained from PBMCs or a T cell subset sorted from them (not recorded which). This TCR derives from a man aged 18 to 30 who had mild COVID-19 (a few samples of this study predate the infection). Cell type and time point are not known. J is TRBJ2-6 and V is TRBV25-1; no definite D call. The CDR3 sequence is CASSEMGRLAGANVLTF. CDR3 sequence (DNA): TGTGCCAGCAGTGAGATGGGAAGGCTGGCTGGGGCCAACGTCCTGACTTTC. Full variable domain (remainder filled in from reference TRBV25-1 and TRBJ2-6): EADIYQTPRYLVIGTGKKITLECSQTMGHDKMYWYQQDPGMELHLIHYSYGVNSTEKGDLSSESTVSRIRTEHFPLTLESARPSHTSQYLCASSEMGRLAGANVLTFGAGSRLTVL.